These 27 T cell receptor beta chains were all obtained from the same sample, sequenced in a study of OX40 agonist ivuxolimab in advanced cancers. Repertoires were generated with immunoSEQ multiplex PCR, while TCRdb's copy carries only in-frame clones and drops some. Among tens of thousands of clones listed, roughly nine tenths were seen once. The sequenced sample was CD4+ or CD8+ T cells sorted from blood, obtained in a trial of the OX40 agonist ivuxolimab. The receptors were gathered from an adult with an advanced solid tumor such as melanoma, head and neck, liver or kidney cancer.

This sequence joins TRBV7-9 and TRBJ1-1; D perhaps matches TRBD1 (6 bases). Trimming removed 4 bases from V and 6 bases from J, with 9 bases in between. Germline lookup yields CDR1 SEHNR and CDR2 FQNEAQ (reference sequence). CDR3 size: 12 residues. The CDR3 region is CASSWGGSEAFF. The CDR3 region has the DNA TGTGCCAGCAGCTGGGGGGGCTCTGAAGCTTTCTTT.

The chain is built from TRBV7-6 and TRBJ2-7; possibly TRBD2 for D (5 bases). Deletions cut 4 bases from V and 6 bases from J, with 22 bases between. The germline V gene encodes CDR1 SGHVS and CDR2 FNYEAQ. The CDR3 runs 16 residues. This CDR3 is CASSSEGIFTPSEQYF. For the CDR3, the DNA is TGTGCCAGCAGCTCCGAGGGCATCTTCACACCCTCCGAGCAGTACTTC.

The CDR3 loop reads CASSTFREHSNQPQHF. The CDR3 nucleotides are TGTGCCAGTAGTACCTTCAGGGAACATAGCAATCAGCCCCAGCATTTT. This chain uses TRBV19 with TRBJ1-5, with D perhaps matching TRBD1 (5 bases). CDR3 length: 16 residues. Germline V CDR1 and CDR2: LNHDA, SQIVND (reference sequence). With 4 bases removed from V and 0 bases from J, the gap between germline ends came to 13 bases.

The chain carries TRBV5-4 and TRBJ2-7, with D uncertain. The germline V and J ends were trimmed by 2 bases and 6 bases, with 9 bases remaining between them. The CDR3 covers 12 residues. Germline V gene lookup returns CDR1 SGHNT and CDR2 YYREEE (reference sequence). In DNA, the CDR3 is TGTGCCAGCAGCTTAATAGCCGGCGAGCAGTACTTC. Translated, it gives CASSLIAGEQYF.

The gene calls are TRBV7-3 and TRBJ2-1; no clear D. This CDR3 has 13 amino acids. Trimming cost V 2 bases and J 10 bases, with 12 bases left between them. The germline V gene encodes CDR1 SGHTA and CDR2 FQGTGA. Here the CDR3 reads CASSLGDSPEQFF. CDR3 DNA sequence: TGTGCCAGCAGCTTAGGAGACTCGCCAGAGCAGTTCTTC.

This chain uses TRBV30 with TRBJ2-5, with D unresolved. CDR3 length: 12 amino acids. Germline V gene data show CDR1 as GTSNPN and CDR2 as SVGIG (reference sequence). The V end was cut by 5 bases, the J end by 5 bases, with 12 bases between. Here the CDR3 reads CAWDDQWETQYF. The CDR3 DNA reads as TGTGCCTGGGATGACCAATGGGAGACCCAGTACTTC.

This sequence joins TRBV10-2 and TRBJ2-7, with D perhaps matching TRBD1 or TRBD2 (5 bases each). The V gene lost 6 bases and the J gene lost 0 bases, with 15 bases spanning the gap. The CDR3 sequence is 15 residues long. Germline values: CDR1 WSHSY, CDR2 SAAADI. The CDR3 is CASRDVRDGSYEQYF. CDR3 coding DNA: TGCGCCAGCAGAGACGTAAGGGACGGCTCCTACGAGCAGTACTTC.

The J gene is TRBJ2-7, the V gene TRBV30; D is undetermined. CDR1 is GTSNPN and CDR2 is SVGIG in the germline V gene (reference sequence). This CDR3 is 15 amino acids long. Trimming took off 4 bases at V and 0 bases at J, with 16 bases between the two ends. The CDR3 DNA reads TGTGCCTGGAACCCGGACGGTTCTAACTCCTACGAGCAGTACTTC. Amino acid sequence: CAWNPDGSNSYEQYF.

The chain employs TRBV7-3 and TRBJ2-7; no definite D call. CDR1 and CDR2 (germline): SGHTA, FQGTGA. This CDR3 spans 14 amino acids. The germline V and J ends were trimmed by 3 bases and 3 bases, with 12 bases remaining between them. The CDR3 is CASSFRTSYYEQYF. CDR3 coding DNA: TGTGCCAGCAGCTTTCGGACGTCGTACTACGAGCAGTACTTC. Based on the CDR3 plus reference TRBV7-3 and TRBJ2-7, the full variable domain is GAGVSQTPSNKVTEKGKYVELRCDPISGHTALYWYRQSLGQGPEFLIYFQGTGAADDSGLPNDRFFAVRPEGSVSTLKIQRTERGDSAVYLCASSFRTSYYEQYFGPGTRLTVT.

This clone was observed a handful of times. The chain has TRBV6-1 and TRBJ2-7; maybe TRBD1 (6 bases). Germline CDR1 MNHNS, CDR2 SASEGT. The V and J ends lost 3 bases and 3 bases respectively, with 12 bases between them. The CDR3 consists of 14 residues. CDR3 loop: CASSEALGGYEQYF. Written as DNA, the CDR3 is TGTGCCAGCAGTGAGGCTCTAGGGGGCTACGAGCAGTACTTC.

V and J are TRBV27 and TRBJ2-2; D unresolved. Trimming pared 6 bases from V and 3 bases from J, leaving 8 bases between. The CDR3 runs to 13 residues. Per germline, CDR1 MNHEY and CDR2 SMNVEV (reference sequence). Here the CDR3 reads CASRMGYTGELFF. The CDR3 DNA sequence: TGTGCCAGCAGGATGGGGTACACCGGGGAGCTGTTTTTT.

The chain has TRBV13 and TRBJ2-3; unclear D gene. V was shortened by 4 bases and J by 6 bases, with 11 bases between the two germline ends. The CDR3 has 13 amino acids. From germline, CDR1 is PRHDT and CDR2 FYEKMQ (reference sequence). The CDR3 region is CASSSQVPDTQYF. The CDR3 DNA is TGTGCCAGCAGCTCCCAGGTTCCGGATACGCAGTATTTT.

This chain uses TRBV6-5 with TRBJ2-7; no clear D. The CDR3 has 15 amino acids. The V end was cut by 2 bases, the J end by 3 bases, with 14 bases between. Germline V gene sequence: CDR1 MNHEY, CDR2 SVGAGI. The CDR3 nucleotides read TGTGCCAGCAGTTACCGCGCTGTGTTTGGCTACGAGCAGTACTTC. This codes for CASSYRAVFGYEQYF.

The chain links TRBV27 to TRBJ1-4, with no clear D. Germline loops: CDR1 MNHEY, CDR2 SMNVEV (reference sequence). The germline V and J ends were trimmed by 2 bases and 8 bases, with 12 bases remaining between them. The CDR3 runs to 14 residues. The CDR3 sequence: CASSLARRGEKLFF. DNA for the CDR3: TGTGCCAGCAGTTTAGCACGGCGGGGAGAAAAACTGTTTTTT.

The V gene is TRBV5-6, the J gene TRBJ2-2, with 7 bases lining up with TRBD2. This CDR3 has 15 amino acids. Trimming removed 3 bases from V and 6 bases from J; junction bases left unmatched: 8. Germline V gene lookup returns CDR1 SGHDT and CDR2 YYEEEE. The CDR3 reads CASSWTRAGSGELFF. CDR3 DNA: TGTGCCAGCAGCTGGACGCGAGCGGGGTCCGGGGAGCTGTTTTTT.

The CDR3 protein is CASSFSGGETQYF. In DNA, the CDR3 is TGTGCCAGCAGCTTCTCGGGAGGGGAGACCCAGTACTTC. V usage is TRBV5-4 and J usage is TRBJ2-5; 8 bases map to TRBD2. The CDR3 totals 13 residues. CDR1 is SGHNT and CDR2 is YYREEE in the germline V gene (reference sequence). Trimming at V came to 2 bases and at J to 5 bases, leaving 2 bases not matched to a gene.

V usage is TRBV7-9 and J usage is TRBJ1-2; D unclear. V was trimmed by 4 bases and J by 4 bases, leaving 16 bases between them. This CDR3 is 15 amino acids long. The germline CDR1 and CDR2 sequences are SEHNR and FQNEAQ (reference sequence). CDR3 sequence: CASSSPLSISYGYTF. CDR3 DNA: TGTGCCAGCAGCTCCCCCCTTTCGATTTCCTATGGCTACACCTTC.

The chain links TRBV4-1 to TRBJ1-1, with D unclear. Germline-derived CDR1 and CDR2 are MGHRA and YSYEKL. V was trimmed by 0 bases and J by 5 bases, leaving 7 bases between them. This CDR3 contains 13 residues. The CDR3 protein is CASSQEVSTEAFF. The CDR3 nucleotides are TGCGCCAGCAGCCAAGAGGTCAGTACTGAAGCTTTCTTT.

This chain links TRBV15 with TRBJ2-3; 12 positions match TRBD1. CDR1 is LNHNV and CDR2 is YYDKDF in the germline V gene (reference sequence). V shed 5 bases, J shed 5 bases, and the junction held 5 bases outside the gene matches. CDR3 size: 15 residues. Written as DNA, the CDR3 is TGTGCCACCAGCGGGACAGGGGGCAATAGAGATACGCAGTATTTT. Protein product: CATSGTGGNRDTQYF. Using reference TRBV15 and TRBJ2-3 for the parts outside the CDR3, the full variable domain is DAMVIQNPRYQVTQFGKPVTLSCSQTLNHNVMYWYQQKSSQAPKLLFHYYDKDFNNEADTPDNFQSRRPNTSFCFLDIRSPGLGDTAMYLCATSGTGGNRDTQYFGPGTRLTVL.

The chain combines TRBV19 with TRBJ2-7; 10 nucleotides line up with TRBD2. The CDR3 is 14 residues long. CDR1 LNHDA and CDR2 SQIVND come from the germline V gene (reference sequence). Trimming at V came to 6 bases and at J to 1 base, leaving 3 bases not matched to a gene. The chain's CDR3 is CASRSSGSSYEQYF. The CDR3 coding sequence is TGTGCCAGTAGGTCTAGCGGGAGTTCCTACGAGCAGTACTTC.

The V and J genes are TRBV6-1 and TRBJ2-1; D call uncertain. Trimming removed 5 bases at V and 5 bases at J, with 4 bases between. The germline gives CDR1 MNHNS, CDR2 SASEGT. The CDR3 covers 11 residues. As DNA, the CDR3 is TGTGCCAGCAGTAAAAACAATGAGCAGTTCTTC. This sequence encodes CASSKNNEQFF.

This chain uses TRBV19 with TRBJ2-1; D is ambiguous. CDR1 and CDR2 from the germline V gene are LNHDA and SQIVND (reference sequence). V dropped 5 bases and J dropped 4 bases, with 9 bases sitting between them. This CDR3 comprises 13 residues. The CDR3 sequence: CASSPTSYNEQFF. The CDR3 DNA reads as TGTGCCAGTAGTCCCACATCTTACAATGAGCAGTTCTTC.

The CDR3, as DNA: TGTGCCAGCAGCTTAGGGGTCTTAGCGGGAGGGCCCTCCTACAATGAGCAGTTCTTC. Protein product: CASSLGVLAGGPSYNEQFF. V gene TRBV7-2 combines with J gene TRBJ2-1, with 11 nucleotides matching TRBD2. J lost 0 bases, V lost 1 base, and 8 bases had no gene match. The CDR3 has 19 amino acids. The germline V gene encodes CDR1 SGHTA and CDR2 FQGNSA.

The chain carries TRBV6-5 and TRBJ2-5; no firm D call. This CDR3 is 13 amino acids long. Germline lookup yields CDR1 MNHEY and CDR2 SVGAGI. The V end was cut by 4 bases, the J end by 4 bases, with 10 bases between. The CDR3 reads CASSLGKVETQYF. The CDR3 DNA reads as TGTGCCAGCAGTTTGGGAAAGGTAGAGACCCAGTACTTC.

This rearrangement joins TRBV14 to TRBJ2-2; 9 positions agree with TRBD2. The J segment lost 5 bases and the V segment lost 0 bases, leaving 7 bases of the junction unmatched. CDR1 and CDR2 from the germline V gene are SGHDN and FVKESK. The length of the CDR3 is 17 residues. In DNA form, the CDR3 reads TGTGCCAGCAGCCAAGAACCTGGCGGGAGGGAAACCGGGGAGCTGTTTTTT. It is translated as CASSQEPGGRETGELFF. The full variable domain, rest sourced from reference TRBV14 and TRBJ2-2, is EAGVTQFPSHSVIEKGQTVTLRCDPISGHDNLYWYRRVMGKEIKFLLHFVKESKQDESGMPNNRFLAERTGGTYSTLKVQPAELEDSGVYFCASSQEPGGRETGELFFGEGSRLTVL.

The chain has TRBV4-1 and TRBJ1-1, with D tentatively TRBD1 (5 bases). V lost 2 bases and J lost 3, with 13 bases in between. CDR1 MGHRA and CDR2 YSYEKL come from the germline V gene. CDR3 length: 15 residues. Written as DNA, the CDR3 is TGCGCCAGCAGCCAACTCCGGGGGGTCGACACTGAAGCTTTCTTT. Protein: CASSQLRGVDTEAFF.

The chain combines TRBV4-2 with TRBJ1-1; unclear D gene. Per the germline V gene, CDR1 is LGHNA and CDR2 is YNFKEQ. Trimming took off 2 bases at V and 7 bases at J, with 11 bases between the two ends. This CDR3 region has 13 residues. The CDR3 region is CASSQSGENEAFF. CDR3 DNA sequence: TGTGCCAGCAGCCAATCCGGAGAGAATGAAGCTTTCTTT.